What follows is one TCR beta chain and its context. Its binding antigen is unknown. No much larger clone is present one base from it, and per-base qualities are unavailable. The collaborating institutions used their own protocols to collect whole blood in K2EDTA tubes. For TCRbeta analysis, collaborator samples were shipped as frozen whole blood, as isolated PBMCs, or as DNA extracted from either sample type. TCRbeta CDR3 regions were amplified from genomic DNA using the immunoSEQ Assay, a bias-controlled multiplex PCR. In the authors' own workflow: Within the assay, amplification of reference gene primers was used to estimate how many nucleated cells each sample contained. To quantify the absolute abundance of each unique TCRbeta CDR3 rearrangement, sequence reads were collapsed and filtered. For each sample, productive Simpson clonality was calculated as the square root of Simpson's diversity index across productive rearrangements. TCRdb carries this immuneACCESS record with in-frame sequences only. Its versions omit some clonotypes, under half of them owing to an unresolved V gene in the studies checked, with the rest unexplained. The DNA gave D and trimming, while V, J and clone size come from that table. The sample table shows roughly 28,000 clones, and less than 85% are seen once. The ten largest make up roughly 2% of the sample.

The sample belongs to a study of blood T cell repertoires in COVID-19 (TCRdb year 2020). About the full investigation: Collaborator samples came from the United States, Italy and Spain and covered acute and convalescent phases of COVID-19. The material from the prospective study consisted of cDNA or gDNA derived from T cells, B-cell-depleted T cells, or PBMCs. The dataset comprised deeply sampled blood TCRbeta repertoires from subjects exposed to, actively infected with, or recovered from COVID-19. The repertoires were released in a freely available public database intended as a resource for research on the immune response to SARS-CoV-2. Samples were obtained from the ongoing ImmuneRACE study (first 160 participants) and from 1,254 subjects provided by 6 global collaborators. Nearly every sample came with metadata listing a de-identified subject ID, COVID-19 status, age in years and sex. HLA class I and class II types, where available, came from metadata supplied by the sample provider rather than from assay-based typing. What the study reported, not specific to this receptor: The quantity of clinical and demographic metadata differed by source and by participant and was supplied without curation.

Sequences MDHEN (CDR1) and SYDVKM (CDR2) are obtained from the germline V gene. The CDR3 holds 15 amino acids from the cysteine to the phenylalanine. The kept DNA is CDR3 alone, 45 bases in frame from the first base. Between the V and J ends, shortened by 5 bases and 0 bases respectively, the junction contains 11 bases. The sequence came from an elderly man with active or convalescent COVID-19. The rearranged chain carries TRBV28 and TRBJ2-4; a tentative D call is TRBD1 (6 bases match). The sample comprised peripheral blood. At the DNA level, the sequence is TGTGCCAGCAGTCCCACAGGGTTAGCCAAAAACATTCAGTACTTC. This gives the protein CASSPTGLAKNIQYF.